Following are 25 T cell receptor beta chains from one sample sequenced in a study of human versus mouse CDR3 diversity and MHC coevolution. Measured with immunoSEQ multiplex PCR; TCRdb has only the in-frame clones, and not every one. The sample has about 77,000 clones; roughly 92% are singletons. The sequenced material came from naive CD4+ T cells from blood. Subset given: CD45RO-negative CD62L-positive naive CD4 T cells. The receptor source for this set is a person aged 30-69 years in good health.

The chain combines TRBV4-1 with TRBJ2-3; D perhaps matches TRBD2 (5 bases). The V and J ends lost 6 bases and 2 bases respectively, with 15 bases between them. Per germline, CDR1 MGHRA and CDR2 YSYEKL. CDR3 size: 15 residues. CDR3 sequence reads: CASSYTSGPTDTQYF. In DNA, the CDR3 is TGCGCCAGCAGTTATACTAGTGGCCCCACAGATACGCAGTATTTT.

Here the CDR3 reads CATTGSQVLNTEAFF. CDR3 sequence (DNA): TGTGCCACGACAGGGAGTCAGGTTCTGAACACTGAAGCTTTCTTT. The V call is TRBV10-3, the J call TRBJ1-1; 7 nucleotides line up with TRBD1. Germline V gene data show CDR1 as ENHRY and CDR2 as SYGVKD. CDR3 length: 15 residues. Trimming removed 10 bases from V and 0 bases from J; junction bases left unmatched: 11.

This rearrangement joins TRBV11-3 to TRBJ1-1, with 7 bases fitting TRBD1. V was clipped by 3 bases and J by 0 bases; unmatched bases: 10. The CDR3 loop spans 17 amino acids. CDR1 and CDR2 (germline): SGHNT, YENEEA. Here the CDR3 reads CASSFATGTVMNTEAFF. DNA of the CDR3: TGTGCCAGCAGCTTTGCAACCGGGACAGTTATGAACACTGAAGCTTTCTTT.

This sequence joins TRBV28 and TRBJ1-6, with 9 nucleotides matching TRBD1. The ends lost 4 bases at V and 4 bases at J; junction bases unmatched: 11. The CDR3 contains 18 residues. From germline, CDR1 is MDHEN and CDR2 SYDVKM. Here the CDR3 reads CASSSPGTGSRYNSPLHF. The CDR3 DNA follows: TGTGCCAGCAGTTCCCCCGGGACAGGGTCGCGATATAATTCACCCCTCCACTTT.

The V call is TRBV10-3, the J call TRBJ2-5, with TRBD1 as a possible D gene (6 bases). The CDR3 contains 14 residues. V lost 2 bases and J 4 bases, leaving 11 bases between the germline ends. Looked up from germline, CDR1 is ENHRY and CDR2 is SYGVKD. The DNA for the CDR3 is TGTGCCATCAGTGAGCAGGGGCGCGGAGAGACCCAGTACTTC. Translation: CAISEQGRGETQYF.

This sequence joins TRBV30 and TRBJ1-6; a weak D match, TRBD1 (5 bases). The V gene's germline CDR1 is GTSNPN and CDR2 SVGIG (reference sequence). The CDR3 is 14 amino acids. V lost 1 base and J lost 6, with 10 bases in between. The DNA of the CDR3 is TGTGCCTGGAGTGAGTCAGGGCGTAATTCACCCCTCCACTTT. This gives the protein CAWSESGRNSPLHF.

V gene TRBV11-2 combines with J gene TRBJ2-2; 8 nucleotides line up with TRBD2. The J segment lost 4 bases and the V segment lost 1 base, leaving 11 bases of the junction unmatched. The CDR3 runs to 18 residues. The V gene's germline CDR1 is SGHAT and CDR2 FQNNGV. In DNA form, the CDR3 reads TGTGCCAGCAGCTTAGTATCCAGCGGGAGTCGTAGCACCGGGGAGCTGTTTTTT. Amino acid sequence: CASSLVSSGSRSTGELFF.

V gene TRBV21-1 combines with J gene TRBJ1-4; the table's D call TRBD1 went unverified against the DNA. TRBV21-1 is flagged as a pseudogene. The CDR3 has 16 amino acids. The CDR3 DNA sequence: TGTGCCACCAGCCCGGACAGGGCCAGTTGGAATGAAAAACTGTTTTTT. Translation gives CATSPDRASWNEKLFF.

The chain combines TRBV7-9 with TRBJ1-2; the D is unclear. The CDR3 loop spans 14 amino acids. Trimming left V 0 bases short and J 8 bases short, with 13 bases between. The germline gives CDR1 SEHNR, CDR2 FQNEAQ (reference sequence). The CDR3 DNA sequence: TGTGCCAGCAGCTTAGCGATAGAGGGATACGGCTACACCTTC. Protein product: CASSLAIEGYGYTF.

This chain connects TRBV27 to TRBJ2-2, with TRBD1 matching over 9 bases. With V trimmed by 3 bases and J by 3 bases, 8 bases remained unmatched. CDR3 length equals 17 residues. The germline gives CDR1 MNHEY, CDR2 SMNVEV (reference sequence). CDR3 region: CASSFVHRTGDTGELFF. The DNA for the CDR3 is TGTGCCAGCAGTTTCGTCCATCGGACAGGGGACACCGGGGAGCTGTTTTTT.

CDR3 nucleotides: TGTGCCTGGAGTGTAAGTCAGGGCTACACCTTC. Amino acid sequence: CAWSVSQGYTF. This sequence joins TRBV30 and TRBJ1-2, with unresolved D. CDR1 and CDR2 (germline): GTSNPN, SVGIG (reference sequence). The V end lost 0 bases, the J end lost 8 bases, and 7 bases lay between the germline ends. The CDR3 is 11 residues long.

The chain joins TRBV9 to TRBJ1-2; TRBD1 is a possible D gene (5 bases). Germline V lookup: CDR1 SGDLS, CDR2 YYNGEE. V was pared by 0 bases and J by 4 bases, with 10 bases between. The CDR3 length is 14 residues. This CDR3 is CASSVGGAAYGYTF. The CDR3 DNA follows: TGTGCCAGCAGCGTAGGTGGGGCAGCCTATGGCTACACCTTC.

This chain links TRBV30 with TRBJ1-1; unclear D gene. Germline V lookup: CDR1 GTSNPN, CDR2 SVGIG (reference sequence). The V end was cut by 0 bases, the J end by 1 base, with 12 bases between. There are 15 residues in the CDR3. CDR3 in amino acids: CAWSVPAGWNTEAFF. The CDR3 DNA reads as TGTGCCTGGAGTGTACCGGCAGGCTGGAACACTGAAGCTTTCTTT.

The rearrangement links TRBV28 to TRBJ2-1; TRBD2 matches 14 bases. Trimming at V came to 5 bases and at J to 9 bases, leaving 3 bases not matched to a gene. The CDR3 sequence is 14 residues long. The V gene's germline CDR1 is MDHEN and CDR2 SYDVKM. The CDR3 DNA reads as TGTGCCAGCAGTCTGGGACTAGCGGGGGTTGAGCAGTTCTTC. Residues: CASSLGLAGVEQFF.

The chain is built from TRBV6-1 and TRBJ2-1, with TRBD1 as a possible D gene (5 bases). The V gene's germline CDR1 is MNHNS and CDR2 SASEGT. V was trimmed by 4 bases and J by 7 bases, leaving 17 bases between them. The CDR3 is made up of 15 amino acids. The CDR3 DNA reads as TGTGCCAGCAGTGCCCCCAGGGTGAATAGGAATGAGCAGTTCTTC. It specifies CASSAPRVNRNEQFF.

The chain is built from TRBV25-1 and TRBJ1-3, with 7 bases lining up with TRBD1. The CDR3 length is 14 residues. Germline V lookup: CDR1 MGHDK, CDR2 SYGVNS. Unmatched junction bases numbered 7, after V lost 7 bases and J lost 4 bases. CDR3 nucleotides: TGTGCCAGCATAGAGACGGGACAGGGAAACACCATATATTTT. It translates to CASIETGQGNTIYF.

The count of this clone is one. This chain's CDR3 is CASSLGALALPGEQYF. CDR3 in DNA: TGTGCCAGCAGCTTGGGCGCACTAGCGTTGCCTGGCGAGCAGTACTTC. The V gene is TRBV5-6, the J gene TRBJ2-7, with 7 bases aligning to TRBD2. The CDR3 loop spans 16 amino acids. J gave up 6 bases and V 0 bases, and 12 bases lay outside the gene matches. The germline CDR1 and CDR2 sequences are SGHDT and YYEEEE.

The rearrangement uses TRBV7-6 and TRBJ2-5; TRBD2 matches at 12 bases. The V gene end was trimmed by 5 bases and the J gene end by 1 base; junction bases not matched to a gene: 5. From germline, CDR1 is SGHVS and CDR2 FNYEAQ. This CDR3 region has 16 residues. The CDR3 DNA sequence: TGTGCCAGCAGCCTCGGACTAGCGGGGTTCCAAGAGACCCAGTACTTC. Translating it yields CASSLGLAGFQETQYF.

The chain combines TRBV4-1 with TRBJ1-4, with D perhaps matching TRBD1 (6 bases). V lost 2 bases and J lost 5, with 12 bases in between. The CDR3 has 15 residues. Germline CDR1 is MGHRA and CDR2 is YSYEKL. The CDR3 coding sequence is TGCGCCAGCAGCCAAACAGGGCCACCAAATGAAAAACTGTTTTTT. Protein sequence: CASSQTGPPNEKLFF.

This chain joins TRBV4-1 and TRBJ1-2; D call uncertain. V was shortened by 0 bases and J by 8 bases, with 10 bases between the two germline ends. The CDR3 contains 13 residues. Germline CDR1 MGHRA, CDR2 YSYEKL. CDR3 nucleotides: TGCGCCAGCAGCCAAGATGCGGCTTTGGGCTACACCTTC. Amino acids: CASSQDAALGYTF.

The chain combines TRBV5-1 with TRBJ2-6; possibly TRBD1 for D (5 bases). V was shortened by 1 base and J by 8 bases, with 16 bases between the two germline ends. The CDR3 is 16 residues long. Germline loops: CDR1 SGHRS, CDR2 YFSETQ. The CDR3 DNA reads TGCGCCAGCAGCTTGAATGGGCAGGGCCCGACCAACGTCCTGACTTTC. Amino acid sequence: CASSLNGQGPTNVLTF.

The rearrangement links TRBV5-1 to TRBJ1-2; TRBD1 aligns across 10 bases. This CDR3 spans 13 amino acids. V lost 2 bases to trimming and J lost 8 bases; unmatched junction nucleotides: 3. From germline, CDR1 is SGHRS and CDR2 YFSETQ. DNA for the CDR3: TGCGCCAGCAGCTTAGACAGGGGGCAGGGCTACACCTTC. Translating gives CASSLDRGQGYTF.

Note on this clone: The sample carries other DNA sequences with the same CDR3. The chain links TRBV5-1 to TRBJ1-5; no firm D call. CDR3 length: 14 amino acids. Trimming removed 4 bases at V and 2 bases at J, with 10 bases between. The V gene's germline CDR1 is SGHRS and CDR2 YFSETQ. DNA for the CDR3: TGCGCCAGCAGCCTGGACGGGGGCAATCAGCCCCAGCATTTT. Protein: CASSLDGGNQPQHF.

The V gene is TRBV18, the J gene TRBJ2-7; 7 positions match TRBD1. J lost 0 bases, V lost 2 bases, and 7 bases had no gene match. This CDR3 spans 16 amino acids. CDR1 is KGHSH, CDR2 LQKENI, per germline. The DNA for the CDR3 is TGTGCCAGCTCACCAGAAGGGACAGTACTCTCCTACGAGCAGTACTTC. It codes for CASSPEGTVLSYEQYF.

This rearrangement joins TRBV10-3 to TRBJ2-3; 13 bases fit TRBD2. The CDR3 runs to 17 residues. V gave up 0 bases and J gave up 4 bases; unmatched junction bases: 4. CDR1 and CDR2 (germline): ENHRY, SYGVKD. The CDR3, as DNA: TGTGCCATCAGTGAGTCTACGACTAGCGGGGGGCCAGATACGCAGTATTTT. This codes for CAISESTTSGGPDTQYF.